These T cell receptor beta chains were read from a single sample in a study of blood T cell repertoires in COVID-19. Profiling relied on immunoSEQ multiplex PCR, and the TCRdb table lists in-frame clones only, not all of them. The repertoire includes 300,000 to 450,000 clones, more than 65% of them detected once, and about 1.2% sits in the top ten. The sample comprised peripheral blood. The origin of the receptors is a human donor with acute or convalescent COVID-19. The donor label of this sample is uncertain. CDR3s leave out the opening cysteine and the closing phenylalanine or tryptophan.

V gene	J gene	CDR3 protein
TRBV18	TRBJ2-7	ASSGTSGGYEQY
TRBV5-4	TRBJ2-3	ASSSLAGGGTDTQY
TRBV27	TRBJ1-5	ASSLRTGLNQPQH
TRBV5-5	TRBJ2-1	ASSPRQGNSYNEQF
TRBV3-1/TRBV3-2	TRBJ1-6	ASSQDTGYYNSPLH
TRBV27	TRBJ1-1	ASSRGQLNTEAF
TRBV18	TRBJ1-1	ASSPLDRSSEAEAF
TRBV11-2	TRBJ2-7	ASSLLTTSGYEQY
TRBV9	TRBJ2-5	ASSGVAQETQY
TRBV19	TRBJ2-5	ASGSLAGETQY
TRBV5-5	TRBJ2-5	ASSLVLGLETQY
TRBV19	TRBJ1-4	ASSMGTATNEKLF
TRBV11-2	TRBJ1-5	ASSRTGRNQPQH
TRBV6-5	TRBJ2-3	ASSDSKFYTDTQY
TRBV6-5	TRBJ1-2	ATTAGYRHGYT
TRBV30	TRBJ1-6	AWKTSGTANSPLH
TRBV7-2	TRBJ1-5	ASSPALGGALNQPQH
TRBV19	TRBJ2-5	ASRIASGGKTQY
TRBV4-2	TRBJ2-5	ASSQDQPGRGETQY
TRBV19	TRBJ1-6	ASSTLDSNSPLH
TRBV6-4	TRBJ1-1	ASRRFAGGEAF
TRBV5-4	TRBJ1-2	ASSPGTGGMRGYT
TRBV28	TRBJ1-2	ASSLTPGFYGYT
TRBV27	TRBJ2-7	ASSLSGTGVSAEQY
TRBV7-9	TRBJ1-1	ASSSAGPGAF
TRBV28	TRBJ2-3	ASSSGGGAHEDTQY
TRBV14	TRBJ1-2	ASSQGGTVTDGYT
TRBV3-1/TRBV3-2	TRBJ1-2	ASSPGTSGGYT
TRBV6-6	TRBJ2-1	ASEGLAGRDEQF
TRBV5-1	TRBJ2-2	ASSWARNTGELF
TRBV20-1	TRBJ2-1	SASVGGEYENEQF
TRBV28	TRBJ2-5	ASSSRQKQETQY
TRBV7-2	TRBJ2-5	ASSPRSSGVQETQY
TRBV18	TRBJ2-3	ASSQTSGRTDTQY
TRBV4-1	TRBJ1-1	ASSQTLLRGAIPEAF
TRBV11-2	TRBJ1-1	ASSLKGVRAMNTEAF
TRBV9	TRBJ1-1	ASSAQGGDTEAF
TRBV19	TRBJ1-5	ASSIDRRVNQPQH
TRBV7-6	TRBJ1-4	ASSFSGVREKLF
TRBV5-4	TRBJ1-1	ASSLGRDTEAF
TRBV12-5	TRBJ1-3	ASGLVRQGGSSGNTIY
TRBV6-2/TRBV6-3	TRBJ1-5	ASSYGARVGNQPQH
TRBV12-3/TRBV12-4	TRBJ1-2	ASSSRTVYGYT
TRBV25-1	TRBJ1-1	ASSEQGRIQEAF